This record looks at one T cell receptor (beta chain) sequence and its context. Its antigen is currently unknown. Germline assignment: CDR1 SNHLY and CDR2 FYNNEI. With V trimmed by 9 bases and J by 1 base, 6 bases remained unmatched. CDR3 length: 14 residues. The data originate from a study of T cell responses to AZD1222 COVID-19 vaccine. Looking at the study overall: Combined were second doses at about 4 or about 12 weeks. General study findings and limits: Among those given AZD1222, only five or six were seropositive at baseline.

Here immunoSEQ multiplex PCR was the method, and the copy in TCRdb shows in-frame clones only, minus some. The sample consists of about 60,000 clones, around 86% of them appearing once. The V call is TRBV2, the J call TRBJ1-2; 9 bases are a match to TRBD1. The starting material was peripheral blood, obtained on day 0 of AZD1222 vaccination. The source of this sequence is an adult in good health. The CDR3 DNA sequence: TGTGCCAGTACATCGGGACAGGGTAACTATGGCTACACCTTC. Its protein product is CASTSGQGNYGYTF.